This T cell receptor (beta chain) is from a study of blood T cell repertoires in COVID-19. Sequencing used immunoSEQ multiplex PCR; TCRdb keeps in-frame clones, though not all of them. Altogether approximately 220,000 clones are present, approximately 81% being singletons, with the ten largest covering more than 9%. After removal of 3 bases from V and 0 bases from J, the junction contained 7 bases not matched to a gene. The germline gives CDR1 LGHNA, CDR2 YSLEER. The CDR3 spans 18 residues. Sequencing was done on a sample of peripheral blood. The chain is built from TRBV4-3 and TRBJ2-6; the match to TRBD1 covers 8 bases. The clonotype was recovered from a woman aged 80 or over with acute or convalescent COVID-19. The chain's CDR3 is CASSHLQGAGSGANVLTF. The CDR3, as DNA: TGCGCCAGCAGCCATCTCCAGGGGGCTGGCTCTGGGGCCAACGTCCTGACTTTC.